The TCR beta chain described here comes from a study of breast tumors, draining lymph nodes, adjacent tissues. Each CDR3 protein is one row after TCRdb ran MiXCR on the multiplex PCR reads. The profile shows tens of thousands of distinct CDR3 sequences, approximately 54% of them singletons. With respect to this clonotype: Its antigen is unknown.

The CDR3 runs to 14 residues. V lost 3 bases and J lost 8, with 11 bases in between. Germline V gene lookup returns CDR1 LNHDA and CDR2 SQIVND (reference sequence). Regarding the study as a whole: Most tumor T cells seemingly derive from lymph node, then expand in tumor. Compared with lymph nodes, tumors were less diverse; compared with nontumor tissue, more. That most tumor T cells come from lymph nodes remained unproven.

The V gene is TRBV19, the J gene TRBJ1-6, with a possible D match to TRBD1 (5 bases). This sequence was found in a female donor with breast cancer. Some clones in this sample may be carry-over from other donors' samples. The specimen sequenced was breast tumor tissue. The DNA for the CDR3 is TGTGCCAGTAGTATTTCCGGGGCGGATTCACCCCTCCACTTT. Encoded protein: CASSISGADSPLHF.